The clone carrying this T cell receptor beta chain came up once. Germline CDR1 is MDHEN and CDR2 is SYDVKM. This CDR3 has 14 residues. J was trimmed by 2 bases and V by 5 bases; bases with no gene match: 5. Time point described: peripheral blood 6 weeks after treatment start. This record belongs to a study of PD-L1 blockade in urothelial cancer. Spiking of synthetic TCR analog templates was performed in each PCR. Assay used: immunoSEQ multiplex PCR; TCRdb lists only in-frame clones, some missing. This table has 40,000 to 45,000 clones, about four fifths appearing once. The V gene is TRBV28, the J gene TRBJ1-1, with 7 nucleotides matching TRBD1. This receptor was obtained from a man aged 55 to 70 with urothelial cancer. The sequences come from PBMCs, collected around atezolizumab (anti-PD-L1) treatment. This CDR3 is CASSTGVENTEAFF. In DNA form, the CDR3 reads TGTGCCAGCAGTACAGGGGTCGAAAACACTGAAGCTTTCTTT.